The 2 T cell receptor beta chains below were found in one sample sequenced in a study of blood T cell repertoires in COVID-19. The assay was immunoSEQ multiplex PCR, and TCRdb's table has in-frame clones only and misses some. Altogether more than 150,000 clones are present, approximately 80% being singletons, with the ten largest covering approximately 10%. The sequencing input was PBMCs or T cells enriched from blood (not recorded which). These receptors were collected from a man between 45 and 60 years old who had recovered from COVID-19.

The J gene is TRBJ2-1, the V gene TRBV28, with D possibly matching TRBD2 (6 bases). V lost 5 bases to trimming and J lost 4 bases, with 12 bases between them. CDR3 length equals 14 residues. From germline, CDR1 is MDHEN and CDR2 SYDVKM. CDR3 sequence: CASSHREFYNEQFF. CDR3 sequence (DNA): TGTGCCAGCAGTCACCGGGAGTTTTACAATGAGCAGTTCTTC. Complete variable domain (other parts from reference TRBV28 and TRBJ2-1): DVKVTQSSRYLVKRTGEKVFLECVQDMDHENMFWYRQDPGLGLRLIYFSYDVKMKEKGDIPEGYSVSREKKERFSLILESASTNQTSMYLCASSHREFYNEQFFGPGTRLTVL.

V gene TRBV7-2 combines with J gene TRBJ2-7, with 10 bases matching TRBD2. There are 17 residues in the CDR3. Per the germline V gene, CDR1 is SGHTA and CDR2 is FQGNSA. Trimming removed 2 bases from V and 0 bases from J; junction bases left unmatched: 7. CDR3 DNA: TGTGCCAGCAGCTTACCCCGGACTAGCGGACGCTCCTACGAGCAGTACTTC. It codes for CASSLPRTSGRSYEQYF.